This TCR beta chain was profiled in a study of blood T cells in healthy people across ages. Deletions cut 2 bases from V and 9 bases from J, with 7 bases between. The CDR3 sequence is 11 residues long. Looked up from germline, CDR1 is MNHNY and CDR2 is SVGAGI (reference sequence). Alongside a J-beta primer mix, a sample-barcoded 5' primer served in a second PCR lasting about 7 to 11 cycles. MiXCR, run by TCRdb on the 5' RACE reads, gives a single entry per CDR3 protein. Of roughly 800,000 distinct CDR3 sequences listed, about 62% are singletons. V and J are TRBV6-6 and TRBJ1-2; no clear D gene. Material for sequencing was blood. The clonotype was recovered from a man aged 30 to 39 in good health. The CDR3 sequence is CASSYGKSYTF. For the CDR3, the DNA is TGTGCCAGCAGTTACGGAAAAAGCTACACCTTC.